The 32 T cell receptor beta chains reported below all come from one sample, sequenced in a study of T cells after yellow fever vaccination. TCRdb reanalysed the 5' RACE reads using MiXCR and keeps one entry per CDR3 protein. The table includes about 130,000 distinct CDR3 sequences, more than 6.5% detected once. This specimen was CD4+ T cells sorted from PBMCs, taken 10 days after the yellow fever booster vaccination. All receptors come from a man aged 25-45 years who received the YFV17D yellow fever vaccine.

This clonotype has a count of ten or more. J is TRBJ2-1 and V is TRBV5-1; a weak D match, TRBD2 (6 bases). Trimming took off 1 base at V and 0 bases at J, with 11 bases between the two ends. Germline V lookup: CDR1 SGHRS, CDR2 YFSETQ. CDR3 length equals 16 residues. CDR3: CASSLFGDSSYNEQFF. The CDR3 DNA reads as TGCGCCAGCAGCTTGTTCGGGGACTCCTCCTACAATGAGCAGTTCTTC.

This clonotype came up many times. V gene TRBV24-1 combines with J gene TRBJ2-3, with 11 bases that match TRBD2. With 4 bases clipped from V and 4 bases from J, the junction kept 9 bases outside the gene matches. The CDR3 loop spans 17 amino acids. CDR1 KGHDR and CDR2 SFDVKD come from the germline V gene. The CDR3 protein is CATSDPTRLAGSDTQYF. The CDR3 DNA sequence: TGTGCCACCAGTGACCCCACTCGACTAGCGGGATCAGATACGCAGTATTTT.

In its sample, this clonotype was seen many times. V gene TRBV4-2 combines with J gene TRBJ2-6; no definite D call. The V end lost 2 bases, the J end lost 0 bases, and 8 bases lay between the germline ends. This CDR3 comprises 16 residues. The germline gives CDR1 LGHNA, CDR2 YNFKEQ. CDR3: CASSQPTRSGANVLTF. The CDR3 nucleotides are TGTGCCAGCAGCCAACCGACACGCTCTGGGGCCAACGTCCTGACTTTC.

In this sample, this clonotype turned up many times. One end of the junction does not line up with germline, which may come from a read error. CDR3 region: CASSLLTGGAVF. The CDR3 DNA follows: TGTGCCAGCAGCTTATTGACAGGGGGCGCCGTCTTC. V usage is TRBV7-2 and J usage is TRBJ2-1; 10 nucleotides line up with TRBD1. CDR1 is SGHTA, CDR2 FQGNSA, per germline. This CDR3 spans 12 amino acids.

There are many counts of this clonotype. V gene TRBV7-6 combines with J gene TRBJ2-2; 8 bases agree with TRBD1. In germline, CDR1 is SGHVS, CDR2 FNYEAQ. This CDR3 has 14 amino acids. J was trimmed by 1 base and V by 6 bases; bases with no gene match: 1. CDR3 DNA sequence: TGTGCCAGCAGGGGGACAGGGAACACCGGGGAGCTGTTTTTT. Encoded protein: CASRGTGNTGELFF.

This clonotype was observed many times. The chain joins TRBV3-1 to TRBJ2-5, with unresolved D. V was pared by 2 bases and J by 5 bases, with 21 bases between. Germline assignment: CDR1 LGHDT and CDR2 YNNKEL (reference sequence). This CDR3 comprises 17 residues. CDR3 residues: CASSQSHPAPSVETQYF. The CDR3 coding sequence is TGTGCCAGCAGCCAATCTCACCCGGCTCCCTCGGTCGAGACCCAGTACTTC.

This clonotype was detected many times. This chain links TRBV3-1 with TRBJ1-3; no reliable D call. The CDR3 is 14 amino acids. Germline V CDR1 and CDR2: LGHDT, YNNKEL (reference sequence). Between the trimmed V and J ends, which lost 4 bases and 4 bases, there was a span of 11 bases. CDR3 in amino acids: CASSLLTGGNTIYF. The CDR3 DNA sequence: TGTGCCAGCAGCCTCTTGACGGGAGGAAACACCATATATTTT.

This clonotype was counted a few times. The V call is TRBV20-1, the J call TRBJ1-6, with 11 positions matching TRBD1. Trimming took 5 bases from V and 10 from J; bases not matched to a gene: 7. There are 14 residues in the CDR3. Germline assignment: CDR1 DFQATT and CDR2 SNEGSKA (reference sequence). In DNA, the CDR3 is TGCAGTGCTTACCCGGGACAGGGGGACTCACCCCTCCACTTT. It encodes CSAYPGQGDSPLHF.

This clonotype has a handful of counts. V usage is TRBV6-5 and J usage is TRBJ2-3; D perhaps matches TRBD2 (6 bases). V was pared by 0 bases and J by 3 bases, with 19 bases between. The germline gives CDR1 MNHEY, CDR2 SVGAGI. This CDR3 comprises 18 residues. CDR3 protein: CASSYSGLRERTTDTQYF. CDR3 nucleotide sequence: TGTGCCAGCAGTTACTCGGGATTACGGGAGAGGACTACAGATACGCAGTATTTT.

This clonotype showed up many times. The chain joins TRBV5-1 to TRBJ2-6; 8 bases line up with TRBD1. V shed 0 bases, J shed 0 bases, and the junction held 5 bases outside the gene matches. There are 18 residues in the CDR3. Germline CDR1 and CDR2: SGHRS and YFSETQ. The CDR3 DNA is TGCGCCAGCAGCTTGGATGGGGACAGGAGCTCTGGGGCCAACGTCCTGACTTTC. Amino acid sequence: CASSLDGDRSSGANVLTF.

This clonotype was seen ten or more times. The chain uses TRBV6-1 and TRBJ1-1, with TRBD1 identical over 7 bases. Germline V gene lookup returns CDR1 MNHNS and CDR2 SASEGT. The CDR3 loop spans 13 amino acids. J gave up 1 base and V 7 bases, and 3 bases lay outside the gene matches. CDR3: CASIGTENTEAFF. CDR3 nucleotide sequence: TGTGCCAGCATCGGGACAGAGAACACTGAAGCTTTCTTT.

This clonotype came up many times. The J gene is TRBJ2-1, the V gene TRBV20-1; TRBD2 aligns across 7 bases. The CDR3 loop spans 14 amino acids. The V gene end was trimmed by 3 bases and the J gene end by 1 base; junction bases not matched to a gene: 3. In germline, CDR1 is DFQATT, CDR2 SNEGSKA (reference sequence). The CDR3 bases are TGCAGTGCTAGGTCCGGGAGGTCCTACAATGAGCAGTTCTTC. Its protein is CSARSGRSYNEQFF.

This clonotype occurred many times. This chain links TRBV11-2 with TRBJ2-7, with D possibly matching TRBD1 (6 bases). Germline lookup yields CDR1 SGHAT and CDR2 FQNNGV. The CDR3 has 12 amino acids. The ends were cut back, 1 base at V and 8 bases at J, with 9 bases in the middle. CDR3 amino acids: CASSLGTAQQYF. The CDR3 nucleotides read TGTGCCAGCAGCTTAGGGACAGCCCAGCAGTACTTC.

This clonotype was picked up many times. The rearrangement joins TRBV6-1 to TRBJ1-2, with no clear D. Germline lookup yields CDR1 MNHNS and CDR2 SASEGT. The CDR3 extends over 15 amino acids. Deletions cut 6 bases from V and 7 bases from J, with 21 bases between. The CDR3 nucleotides read TGTGCCAGCAGCCCTCTCACCTACTTGGATGGTGGCTACACCTTC. Its translation is CASSPLTYLDGGYTF.

The V call is TRBV12-3 or TRBV12-4, the J call TRBJ2-7, with 14 bases fitting TRBD2. The CDR3 is 19 amino acids. Germline trimming cut 11 bases from V and 5 bases from J; bases unmatched to any gene: 23. The CDR3 region is CAFSLAYGQTSGRGHEQYF. The DNA of the CDR3 is TGTGCCTTCAGTTTAGCGTATGGCCAGACTAGCGGGAGGGGGCACGAGCAGTACTTC.

This clonotype was detected ten times or more. V usage is TRBV10-3 and J usage is TRBJ2-5; 9 bases line up with TRBD2. The CDR3 contains 14 residues. Germline trimming cut 10 bases from V and 5 bases from J; bases unmatched to any gene: 11. Germline V gene lookup returns CDR1 ENHRY and CDR2 SYGVKD. Written as DNA, the CDR3 is TGTGCCACCTTTAGCGGGAGAGGAGGGGAGACCCAGTACTTC. The encoded protein is CATFSGRGGETQYF.

This clonotype was seen ten or more times. This chain connects TRBV6-6 to TRBJ2-2; D not certain. With 8 bases removed from V and 0 bases from J, the gap between germline ends came to 7 bases. The CDR3 contains 13 residues. Per germline, CDR1 MNHNY and CDR2 SVGAGI (reference sequence). For the CDR3, the DNA is TGTGCCAGCCGAAATACGAACACCGGGGAGCTGTTTTTT. Its translation is CASRNTNTGELFF.

This clonotype was observed many times. This chain connects TRBV5-1 to TRBJ1-5; D perhaps matches TRBD1 (5 bases). The ends were cut back, 4 bases at V and 7 bases at J, with 18 bases in the middle. The germline CDR1 and CDR2 sequences are SGHRS and YFSETQ. The CDR3 has 15 residues. The CDR3 bases are TGCGCCAGCAGCCCCGAAGGGGCAGTCGGCCAGCCCCAGCATTTT. As protein: CASSPEGAVGQPQHF.

This clonotype was seen many times. The V call is TRBV7-2, the J call TRBJ2-7, with D perhaps matching TRBD1 (7 bases). CDR3 length: 13 residues. Trimming removed 5 bases at V and 5 bases at J, with 13 bases between. Per germline, CDR1 SGHTA and CDR2 FQGNSA. CDR3 coding DNA: TGTGCCAGCAGCCCTGACAGGGAGGACGAGCAGTACTTC. Translation gives CASSPDREDEQYF.

V gene TRBV21-1 combines with J gene TRBJ2-1; the table's D call, TRBD1, was not checked against the DNA. TRBV21-1 is listed as a pseudogene. The CDR3 contains 18 residues. In DNA, the CDR3 is TGTGCCAGCAGCAAAACCGCTCGGTTGGGGGGGGGGAGTAATGAGCAGTTCTTC. Translation gives CASSKTARLGGGSNEQFF.

The chain joins TRBV4-2 to TRBJ1-2; D is ambiguous. V lost 8 bases and J lost 2, with 12 bases in between. Germline values: CDR1 LGHNA, CDR2 YNFKEQ. CDR3 length: 13 amino acids. CDR3 coding DNA: TGTGCCAGCGGCCGCGGGATCAACTATGGCTACACCTTC. Translation gives CASGRGINYGYTF.

The CDR3 nucleotides are TGTGCCAGCAGTTACCGAGGGGGTTACACCGGGGAGCTGTTTTTT. This translates into CASSYRGGYTGELFF. The gene calls are TRBV6-5 and TRBJ2-2; the D gene is possibly TRBD1 (6 bases). The CDR3 runs to 15 residues. CDR1 MNHEY and CDR2 SVGAGI come from the germline V gene. Trimming took 2 bases from V and 3 from J, leaving 10 bases between them.

At least ten counts were recorded for this clonotype. Relative to the germline gene, one junction end is altered; a read error may explain this. The chain couples TRBV20-1 to TRBJ2-7; D is undetermined. The CDR3 runs 12 residues. From germline, CDR1 is DFQATT and CDR2 SNEGSKA (reference sequence). CDR3 nucleotide sequence: TGCAGTGCTGCCGAAGAGATTCACGGGCAGTATTTC. It codes for CSAAEEIHGQYF.

This clonotype was picked up a small number of times. The chain has TRBV29-1 and TRBJ2-7; 8 bases map to TRBD2. The germline V gene encodes CDR1 SQVTM and CDR2 ANQGSEA. The CDR3 loop spans 12 amino acids. V was clipped by 6 bases and J by 4 bases; unmatched bases: 5. CDR3: CSVGTRRYEQYF. The DNA for the CDR3 is TGCAGCGTCGGGACTAGACGATACGAGCAGTACTTC.

A word on this clonotype: This may stem from a read error, because a much larger clone lies one nucleotide away. The chain joins TRBV12-3 or TRBV12-4 to TRBJ2-7; 16 bases match TRBD2. V lost 7 bases to trimming and J lost 7 bases; unmatched junction nucleotides: 16. The CDR3 length is 18 residues. Written as DNA, the CDR3 is TGTGCCAGCAACCCGGGACAGGGACTAGCGGGAGGGAGCTGGGAGCAGTACTTC. The encoded protein is CASNPGQGLAGGSWEQYF.

This clonotype was seen ten or more times. The chain joins TRBV15 to TRBJ2-5; D is ambiguous. V lost 3 bases and J 2 bases, leaving 4 bases between the germline ends. The CDR3 consists of 12 residues. Looked up from germline, CDR1 is LNHNV and CDR2 is YYDKDF (reference sequence). DNA of the CDR3: TGTGCCACCAGCAGGCCACAAGAGACCCAGTACTTC. Translating it yields CATSRPQETQYF.

This clonotype was seen many times. The chain employs TRBV29-1 and TRBJ2-7, with D unclear. Germline assignment: CDR1 SQVTM and CDR2 ANQGSEA. V lost 5 bases to trimming and J lost 3 bases, with 11 bases between them. The CDR3 is made up of 12 amino acids. The CDR3 coding sequence is TGCAGCGTTCAGGTGGAACGCTACGAGCAGTACTTC. Its protein is CSVQVERYEQYF.

This clonotype has at least ten counts. This sequence joins TRBV6-5 and TRBJ2-6; D is unclear. The CDR3 spans 17 residues. In germline, CDR1 is MNHEY, CDR2 SVGAGI. V shed 8 bases and J shed 1 base, with 18 bases lying between them. CDR3 coding DNA: TGTGCCAGCGTTAGATACGGACCGACGTCTGGGGCCAACGTCCTGACTTTC. Its protein product is CASVRYGPTSGANVLTF.

For the CDR3, the DNA is TGCGCCAGCAGCTACGGGGGCGGAGTGGCCGAGCAGTACTTC. Translation: CASSYGGGVAEQYF. The rearrangement uses TRBV5-1 and TRBJ2-7; TRBD1 or TRBD2 may be the D gene (6 bases each). The length of the CDR3 is 14 residues. CDR1 is SGHRS, CDR2 YFSETQ, per germline. V was cut by 3 bases and J by 6 bases, with 16 bases left in between. The full variable domain, with the rest looked up from reference TRBV5-1 and TRBJ2-7, is KAGVTQTPRYLIKTRGQQVTLSCSPISGHRSVSWYQQTPGQGLQFLFEYFSETQRNKGNFPGRFSGRQFSNSRSEMNVSTLELGDSALYLCASSYGGGVAEQYFGPGTRLTVT.

As regards this clonotype: This may arise from a read error, as a much more abundant clone is one base away. The gene calls are TRBV5-4 and TRBJ2-5; 7 bases are shared with TRBD1. The CDR3 is 15 amino acids. Looked up from germline, CDR1 is SGHNT and CDR2 is YYREEE (reference sequence). CDR3 DNA: TGTGCCAGCAGCTTAGCAGACAGGGACCAAGAGACCCAGCACTTC. Protein sequence: CASSLADRDQETQHF.

This clonotype was found many times. The chain combines TRBV20-1 with TRBJ2-1, with 10 bases matching TRBD2. Germline trimming cut 4 bases from V and 7 bases from J; bases unmatched to any gene: 7. CDR1 DFQATT and CDR2 SNEGSKA come from the germline V gene (reference sequence). The CDR3 has 14 residues. The CDR3 here is CSANDLAGDNEQFF. The CDR3 DNA reads as TGCAGTGCTAATGACCTAGCGGGAGATAATGAGCAGTTCTTC.

This clonotype was counted at least ten times. The chain uses TRBV10-3 and TRBJ2-7, with 7 positions matching TRBD1. J gave up 0 bases and V 5 bases, and 4 bases lay outside the gene matches. CDR1 ENHRY and CDR2 SYGVKD come from the germline V gene. There are 14 residues in the CDR3. CDR3 amino acids: CAISKQGSSYEQYF. CDR3 DNA sequence: TGTGCCATCAGTAAACAGGGGAGCTCCTACGAGCAGTACTTC.